This T cell receptor beta chain emerged from a study of neurological immune-mediated disorders (dated by TCRdb to the late 2010s). Background on the whole study: Using UMI-based sequencing, the study compared peripheral blood TCR-beta repertoires from patients with HTLV-I-associated myelopathy (HAM/TSP), patients with multiple sclerosis, and healthy controls. The roughly 100 TCR-beta libraries covered PBMC samples along with longitudinal samples, technical triplicates, and paired sorted CD4+ and CD8+ T-cell subsets. The cohort comprised 68 subjects: around 15 HAM/TSP patients, around 34 multiple sclerosis patients and approximately 20 healthy controls. Paper-wide results and their limitations: Across subjects, expanded clones never shared an identical CDR3 amino acid sequence, which suggests that the TCR-beta repertoires in every group were private. TCR clonal expansion was highest in HAM/TSP patients and lowest in MS patients, with MS patients falling below even healthy controls.

For unsorted PBMC libraries, 2 million PBMCs were used after storage in RNAlater at -80 degrees C until RNA extraction. Peripheral blood was subjected to Ficoll-Hypaque density gradient centrifugation to isolate PBMCs, which were then cryopreserved in liquid nitrogen. To synthesize cDNA, template-switch 5'RACE was performed with a primer carrying a 10-nucleotide random unique molecular identifier so that each TCR transcript was tagged. Every sequencing run yielded over 170 million TCR-beta sequences covering 15-18 subjects. Total RNA was extracted with the RNeasy kit. Using the KAPA Real-time Library Amplification kit, TCR-beta VDJ regions were amplified with primers for the TCR constant region and the 5'RACE anchor. A first PCR added sample indexes and Illumina adaptors, after which a second PCR increased the library yield. After purification with Ampure beads, the TCR product of roughly 650 bp was size-selected on a 2% E-gel SizeSelection system. Before pooling, library quality was assessed on a Bioanalyzer, concentration was determined with Qubit, and library quantification was performed with the Kapa Library Quantification kit. An Illumina HiSeq 2500 sequenced the libraries paired-end 2 x 150 bp. To increase sequence diversity, about 25-30% phiX was spiked into each library pool. The source study handled its data this way. The quality-filtered reads were processed with the UMI-based MiGEC pipeline, whose error correction step removed more than 80% of the raw TCR sequences. IMGT germline references were used for alignment of VDJ genes, and clonotypes were defined by a unique CDR3 amino acid sequence together with V-J genes. Clonal expansion, Shannon diversity and CDR3 relatedness (CalcPairwiseDistances, ClusterSamples) were evaluated with VDJtools, and phylogenetic trees were built with CLCbio workbench. Clones with at least 8 unique UMIs were defined as expanded, with this threshold being based on coefficient-of-variation modelling across technical triplicates. TCRdb reanalyzed the raw reads on its own, using fastp at Q25 for trimming and MiXCR for clone calling, and kept in-frame beta chains. Rows matching on CDR3 protein sequence are summarized as one entry with the most common DNA and genes. Clone size and V and J calls follow TCRdb, not the original study. This sample holds tens of thousands of distinct CDR3 sequences; about 9.4% were observed only once. Roughly 7.1% of the sample lies in the top ten.

CDR1 and CDR2 are read off the germline V gene (reference sequence) as DFQATT and SNEGSKA. V is reduced by 0 bases and J by 0 bases, leaving a spacing of 12 bases between them. Including cysteine and phenylalanine, the CDR3 has 17 amino acids. Only CDR3 DNA remains: 51 bases, in frame from the first base. This clonotype was observed many times. Its antigen has not been determined. Within one base of it there is no much larger clone, and no base qualities were kept. The receptor was derived from a woman between 25 and 40 years old with HTLV-1-associated myelopathy (HAM/TSP). This receptor chain uses TRBV20-1 and TRBJ2-6; a confident D gene designation cannot be given. Sequencing was done on a sample of PBMCs. CDR3 reads: CSAREEKYPSGANVLTF. The DNA sequence is given as TGCAGTGCTAGAGAGGAGAAGTACCCCTCTGGGGCCAACGTCCTGACTTTC.